The 3 T cell receptor beta chains below come from one sample, sequenced in a study of cytomegalovirus exposure and HLA in healthy donors. PCR used 60 Vbeta primers and 13 Jbeta primers. The data were produced by immunoSEQ multiplex PCR, yet TCRdb's version contains in-frame clones alone and is incomplete. The sample holds about 190,000 clones, over 70% seen once. The sequenced sample was PBMCs. Source of these receptors: a woman aged 30 to 39 in good health and CMV-seropositive.

V is TRBV10-2 and J is TRBJ2-3; TRBD2 matches 8 bases. V gave up 11 bases and J gave up 0 bases; unmatched junction bases: 4. Germline V gene lookup returns CDR1 WSHSY and CDR2 SAAADI. This CDR3 is built from 13 residues. The CDR3 DNA reads TGCGCCGGTACTAGCGGCAGCACAGATACGCAGTATTTT. This gives the protein CAGTSGSTDTQYF.

This chain uses TRBV6-5 with TRBJ1-2; 8 nucleotides line up with TRBD1. Germline lookup yields CDR1 MNHEY and CDR2 SVGAGI. The CDR3 runs to 15 residues. The junction had 4 bases not matched to a gene; V was cut back by 4 bases and J by 0 bases. For the CDR3, the DNA is TGTGCCAGCAGTTCCACAGGGGGAGCTAACTATGGCTACACCTTC. It encodes CASSSTGGANYGYTF.

The rearrangement uses TRBV6-1 and TRBJ2-1; perhaps TRBD1 as D (5 bases). The CDR3 runs to 16 residues. Per germline, CDR1 MNHNS and CDR2 SASEGT. V lost 0 bases to trimming and J lost 7 bases, with 16 bases between them. In nucleotides, the CDR3 is TGTGCCAGCAGTGAAGCGTGGGGCTTAGAACGGAATGAGCAGTTCTTC. It encodes CASSEAWGLERNEQFF.